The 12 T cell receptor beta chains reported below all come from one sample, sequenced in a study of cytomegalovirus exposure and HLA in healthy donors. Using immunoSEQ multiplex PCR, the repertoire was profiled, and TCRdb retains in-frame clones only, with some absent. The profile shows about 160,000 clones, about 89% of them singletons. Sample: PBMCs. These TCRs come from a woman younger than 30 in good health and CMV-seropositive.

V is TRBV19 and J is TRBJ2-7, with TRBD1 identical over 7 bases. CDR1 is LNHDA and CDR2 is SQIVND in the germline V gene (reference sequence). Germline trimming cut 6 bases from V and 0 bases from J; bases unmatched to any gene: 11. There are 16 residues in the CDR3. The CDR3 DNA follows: TGTGCCAGTAGCCTGAGACCGGGACAGTTCTCCTACGAGCAGTACTTC. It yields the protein CASSLRPGQFSYEQYF.

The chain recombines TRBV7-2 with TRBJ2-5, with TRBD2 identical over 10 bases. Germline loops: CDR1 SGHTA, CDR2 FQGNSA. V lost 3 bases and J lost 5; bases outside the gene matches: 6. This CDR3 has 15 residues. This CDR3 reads CASSFLAGVRETQYF. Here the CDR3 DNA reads TGTGCCAGCAGCTTCCTAGCGGGAGTACGGGAGACCCAGTACTTC.

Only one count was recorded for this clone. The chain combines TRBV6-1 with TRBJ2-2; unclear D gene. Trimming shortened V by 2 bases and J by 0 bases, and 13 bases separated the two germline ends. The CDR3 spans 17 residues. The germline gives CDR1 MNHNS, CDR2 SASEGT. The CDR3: CASSEYPWLSNTGELFF. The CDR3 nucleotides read TGTGCCAGCAGTGAATATCCGTGGCTTTCGAACACCGGGGAGCTGTTTTTT.

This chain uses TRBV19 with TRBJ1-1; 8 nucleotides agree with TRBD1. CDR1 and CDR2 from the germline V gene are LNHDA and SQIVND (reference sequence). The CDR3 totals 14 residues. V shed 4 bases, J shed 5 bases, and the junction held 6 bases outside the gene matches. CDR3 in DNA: TGTGCCAGTAGTACCTTGACAGGGGAAACTGAAGCTTTCTTT. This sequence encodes CASSTLTGETEAFF.

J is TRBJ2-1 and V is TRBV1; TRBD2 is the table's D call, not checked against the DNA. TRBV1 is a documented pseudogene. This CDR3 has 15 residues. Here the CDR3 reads CTSSHVSGGANEQFF. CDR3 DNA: TGCACCAGCAGCCACGTTAGCGGGGGGGCCAATGAGCAGTTCTTC.

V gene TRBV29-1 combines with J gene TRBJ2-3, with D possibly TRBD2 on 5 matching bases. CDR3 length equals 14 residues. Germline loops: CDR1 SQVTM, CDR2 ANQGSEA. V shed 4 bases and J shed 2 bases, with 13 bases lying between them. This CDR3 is CSVAAGGPTDTQYF. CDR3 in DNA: TGCAGCGTTGCCGCCGGCGGGCCCACAGATACGCAGTATTTT.

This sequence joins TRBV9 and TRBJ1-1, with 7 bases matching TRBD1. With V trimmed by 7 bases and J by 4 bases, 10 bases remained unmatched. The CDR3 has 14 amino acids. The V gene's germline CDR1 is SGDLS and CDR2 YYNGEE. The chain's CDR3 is CASSEGARITEAFF. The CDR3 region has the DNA TGTGCCAGCTCCGAGGGGGCGCGGATCACTGAAGCTTTCTTT.

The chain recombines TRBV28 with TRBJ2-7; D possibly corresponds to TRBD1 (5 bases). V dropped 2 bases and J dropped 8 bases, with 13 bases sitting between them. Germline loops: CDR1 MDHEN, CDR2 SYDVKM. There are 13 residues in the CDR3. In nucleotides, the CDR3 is TGTGCCAGCAGTTTAAAGGGGTTAATGCAGCAGTACTTC. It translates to CASSLKGLMQQYF.

DNA of the CDR3: TGTGCCAGTAGACTGGAGGCCACAGGTGCAGGGGGTCAGCCCCAGCATTTT. The encoded protein is CASRLEATGAGGQPQHF. This chain connects TRBV19 to TRBJ1-5; 7 nucleotides agree with TRBD1. CDR3 length: 17 residues. V lost 6 bases and J lost 6; bases outside the gene matches: 17. CDR1 and CDR2 (germline): LNHDA, SQIVND (reference sequence).

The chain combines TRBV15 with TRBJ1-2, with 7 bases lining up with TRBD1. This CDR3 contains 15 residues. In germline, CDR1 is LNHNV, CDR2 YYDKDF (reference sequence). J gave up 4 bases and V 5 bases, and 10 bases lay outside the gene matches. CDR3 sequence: CATSPRVGGTYGYTF. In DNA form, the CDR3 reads TGTGCCACCAGCCCCCGGGTAGGGGGCACCTATGGCTACACCTTC. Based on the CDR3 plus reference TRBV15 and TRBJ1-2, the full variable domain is DAMVIQNPRYQVTQFGKPVTLSCSQTLNHNVMYWYQQKSSQAPKLLFHYYDKDFNNEADTPDNFQSRRPNTSFCFLDIRSPGLGDTAMYLCATSPRVGGTYGYTFGSGTRLTVV.

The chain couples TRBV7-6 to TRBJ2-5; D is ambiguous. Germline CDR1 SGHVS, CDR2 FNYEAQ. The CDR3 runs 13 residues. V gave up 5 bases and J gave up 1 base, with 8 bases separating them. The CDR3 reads CASSLLAQETQYF. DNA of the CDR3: TGTGCCAGCAGCCTACTCGCCCAAGAGACCCAGTACTTC.

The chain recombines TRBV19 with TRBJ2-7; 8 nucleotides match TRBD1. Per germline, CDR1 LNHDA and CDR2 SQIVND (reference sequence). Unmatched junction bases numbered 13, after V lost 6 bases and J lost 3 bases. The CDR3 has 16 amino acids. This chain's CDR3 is CASSLATGALFYEQYF. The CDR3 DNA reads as TGTGCCAGTAGCCTAGCGACAGGGGCGTTATTCTACGAGCAGTACTTC.